A single sample gave rise to the 3 T cell receptor beta chains below, sequenced in a study of T-cell reconstitution after alpha-beta-depleted transplantation in children. Library preparation (for TCRbeta) was performed with unique molecular identifiers. TCRdb processed the PCR reads anew with MiXCR; each CDR3 protein has one entry. Here the sample spans under 400,000 distinct CDR3 sequences, more than 20% being singletons. The sample in question was PBMCs, mostly from graft donor cells, obtained 180 days after TCRalphabeta/CD19-depleted stem cell transplant. Receptors were obtained from a male patient under 18 who had a stem cell transplant for acute lymphoblastic leukemia, so the T cells may come from the graft donor.

The genes are TRBV20-1 and TRBJ1-3, with D maybe TRBD1 (6 bases). This CDR3 region has 14 residues. Looked up from germline, CDR1 is DFQATT and CDR2 is SNEGSKA (reference sequence). The V and J ends lost 1 base and 3 bases respectively, with 10 bases between them. The CDR3 reads CSARAPTGGNTIYF. The CDR3 region has the DNA TGCAGTGCTAGAGCACCGACAGGTGGAAACACCATATATTTT.

The sample holds a few counts of this clonotype. This chain joins TRBV7-9 and TRBJ2-7; D unclear. Germline V gives CDR1 SEHNR, CDR2 FQNEAQ (reference sequence). V shed 1 base and J shed 2 bases, with 9 bases lying between them. The CDR3 runs 14 residues. The CDR3 region is CASSLGQNPYEQYF. The CDR3 DNA follows: TGTGCCAGCAGCTTAGGGCAGAACCCCTACGAGCAGTACTTC.

The genes are TRBV14 and TRBJ2-3; TRBD2 is a possible D gene (5 bases). This CDR3 spans 18 amino acids. Trimming pared 1 base from V and 5 bases from J, leaving 22 bases between. CDR1 and CDR2 (germline): SGHDN, FVKESK. The CDR3 nucleotides read TGTGCCAGCAGCCAAGTACGTGGATCAGCGGCCTCAATAGATACGCAGTATTTT. It codes for CASSQVRGSAASIDTQYF. Based on the CDR3 plus reference TRBV14 and TRBJ2-3, the full variable domain is EAGVTQFPSHSVIEKGQTVTLRCDPISGHDNLYWYRRVMGKEIKFLLHFVKESKQDESGMPNNRFLAERTGGTYSTLKVQPAELEDSGVYFCASSQVRGSAASIDTQYFGPGTRLTVL.